This T cell receptor (beta chain) was obtained from a study of blood T cell repertoires in COVID-19. Method: immunoSEQ multiplex PCR; TCRdb's copy keeps in-frame clones and lacks some. The sample consists of 150,000 to 180,000 clones, about 90% of them appearing once. Deletions cut 6 bases from V and 5 bases from J, with 16 bases between. Germline loops: CDR1 MDHEN, CDR2 SYDVKM. The CDR3 totals 14 residues. The source is a man aged 45-65 years with acute or convalescent COVID-19. The gene calls are TRBV28 and TRBJ1-2, with D possibly being TRBD1 (5 bases). Source material: peripheral blood. The CDR3 reads CASSTGTGGYGYTF. The CDR3 bases are TGTGCCAGCAGCACTGGGACCGGAGGGTATGGCTACACCTTC.